This TCR beta chain was sequenced during a study of response to subunit inactivated influenza vaccine. Study-wide results and limits: Few additional T cells are recruited per seasonal influenza vaccination, authors suggested.

This clonotype has just one count. Antigen: not known. The CDR3 is 14 residues long. Looked up from germline, CDR1 is PRHDT and CDR2 is FYEKMQ (reference sequence). The V end was cut by 10 bases, the J end by 3 bases, with 19 bases between. TCRdb reanalysed the RT-PCR reads using MiXCR and keeps one entry per CDR3 protein. The data hold a few hundred thousand distinct CDR3 sequences, with roughly 12% observed a single time. The same data also went into a second study, on T cells expressing NK-cell markers. That paper adds: Generation of TCR beta cDNA was performed by 5'RACE template switching incorporating UMIs. Eight donors were sequenced, seven testing HCMV-seropositive and one testing seronegative. Four donors showed these clonotypes also leading the CD3+CD56-NKG2C+ fraction.

The sequence came from a middle-aged man who received an inactivated influenza vaccine. Source: PBMCs from blood, taken on the day of vaccination. The chain employs TRBV13 and TRBJ2-7; no firm D call. Here the CDR3 DNA reads TGTGCCATGGGCCCCGGGCCACTCTGCTACGAGCAGTACTTC. Translated, it gives CAMGPGPLCYEQYF.